These 24 T cell receptor beta chains were all obtained from the same sample, sequenced in a study of response to subunit inactivated influenza vaccine. Via MiXCR, TCRdb re-called the RT-PCR reads, giving one row per CDR3 protein. The sample lists approximately 700,000 distinct CDR3 sequences, about a sixth occurring once. Source: PBMCs from blood, taken 12 days after vaccination. The receptors here all came from a man aged 45-60 years who received an inactivated influenza vaccine.

The V and J genes are TRBV24-1 and TRBJ2-2; 13 bases agree with TRBD2. V lost 6 bases and J lost 5; bases outside the gene matches: 20. This CDR3 region has 21 residues. Germline V CDR1 and CDR2: KGHDR, SFDVKD. This CDR3 is CATSYEPTGTSGAGSTGELFF. The CDR3 bases are TGTGCCACCAGTTACGAGCCGACCGGGACTAGCGGGGCAGGGAGTACCGGGGAGCTGTTTTTT.

The table lists this clonotype with a count of one. A junction boundary mismatches the germline segment, possibly from a read error. The V and J genes are TRBV27 and TRBJ2-5; D unclear. The CDR3 is 15 residues long. Per germline, CDR1 MNHEY and CDR2 SMNVEV (reference sequence). CDR3 DNA sequence: TGTGCCAGCAGCTTATCCGGTTGGATTCAAGAGACCCAGTACTTC. This codes for CASSLSGWIQETQYF.

This clonotype was counted between two and nine times. This chain joins TRBV29-1 and TRBJ2-1, with TRBD2 identical over 9 bases. CDR1 is SQVTM and CDR2 is ANQGSEA in the germline V gene. V lost 6 bases, J lost 15 bases, and 12 bases stayed unmatched. This CDR3 has 12 amino acids. The CDR3 DNA reads as TGCAGCGTGGCAGATACCGGGACTAGCTGGTTCTTC. It specifies CSVADTGTSWFF.

This clonotype was picked up a small number of times. The gene calls are TRBV6-5 and TRBJ1-1; D is unclear. CDR1 is MNHEY and CDR2 is SVGAGI in the germline V gene. The CDR3 runs to 12 residues. Trimming pared 7 bases from V and 3 bases from J, leaving 9 bases between. The CDR3 spells CASTSQDTEAFF. In nucleotides, the CDR3 is TGTGCCAGCACCTCTCAAGACACTGAAGCTTTCTTT.

The rearrangement uses TRBV20-1 and TRBJ2-2; TRBD1 matches at 7 bases. This CDR3 spans 15 amino acids. Germline trimming cut 6 bases from V and 5 bases from J; bases unmatched to any gene: 12. The germline V gene encodes CDR1 DFQATT and CDR2 SNEGSKA (reference sequence). In DNA, the CDR3 is TGCAGTGCCAGACAACAGGGGATCTGGACCGGGGAGCTGTTTTTT. The encoded protein is CSARQQGIWTGELFF.

The chain combines TRBV18 with TRBJ2-7; tentative D call: TRBD1 (5 bases). The CDR3 length is 14 residues. Per germline, CDR1 KGHSH and CDR2 LQKENI. Trimming took 3 bases from V and 5 from J, leaving 14 bases between them. CDR3 sequence (DNA): TGTGCCAGCTCACCGCGACAGTCAGGGAACGAGCAGTACTTC. Translation gives CASSPRQSGNEQYF. The full variable domain, in which reference TRBV18 and TRBJ2-7 provide the parts outside the CDR3, is NAGVMQNPRHLVRRRGQEARLRCSPMKGHSHVYWYRQLPEEGLKFMVYLQKENIIDESGMPKERFSAEFPKEGPSILRIQQVVRGDSAAYFCASSPRQSGNEQYFGPGTRLTVT.

This clonotype was detected only a few times. The chain couples TRBV2 to TRBJ1-2, with D perhaps TRBD1 (6 bases). Germline V CDR1 and CDR2: SNHLY, FYNNEI. The CDR3 covers 14 residues. Deletions cut 7 bases from V and 2 bases from J, with 14 bases between. The CDR3 DNA sequence: TGTGCCAGCACCGAGCGGACAGCCAACTATGGCTACACCTTC. It codes for CASTERTANYGYTF.

The genes are TRBV12-3 or TRBV12-4 and TRBJ2-7; 7 nucleotides match TRBD1. V lost 6 bases to trimming and J lost 5 bases; unmatched junction nucleotides: 7. This CDR3 is 13 amino acids long. The CDR3 spells CASRIRDSHEQYF. The CDR3 coding sequence is TGTGCCAGCAGGATCCGGGACAGCCACGAGCAGTACTTC.

This clonotype was counted ten times or more. The chain employs TRBV12-3 or TRBV12-4 and TRBJ2-3, with a possible D match to TRBD1 (6 bases). The CDR3 runs 15 residues. Deletions cut 6 bases from V and 3 bases from J, with 16 bases between. The CDR3 reads CASSLGALRTDTQYF. CDR3 nucleotides: TGTGCCAGCAGCTTGGGGGCCTTGAGAACAGATACGCAGTATTTT.

The chain joins TRBV12-3 or TRBV12-4 to TRBJ1-1; unclear D gene. The CDR3 is 18 residues long. V was shortened by 2 bases and J by 2 bases, with 21 bases between the two germline ends. This chain's CDR3 is CASSLLGMTTKSNTEAFF. The DNA for the CDR3 is TGTGCCAGCAGTTTATTAGGAATGACGACGAAAAGCAACACTGAAGCTTTCTTT.

This clonotype was seen only a few times. This chain uses TRBV7-9 with TRBJ2-3; D is perhaps TRBD1 (6 bases). The germline gives CDR1 SEHNR, CDR2 FQNEAQ (reference sequence). CDR3 length: 14 residues. V lost 9 bases and J 0 bases, leaving 13 bases between the germline ends. The CDR3 DNA sequence: TGTGCCAGTATTCCGGGACATAGCACAGATACGCAGTATTTT. Protein: CASIPGHSTDTQYF.

The genes are TRBV24-1 and TRBJ2-1; 8 bases agree with TRBD2. The CDR3 contains 16 residues. V lost 5 bases, J lost 3 bases, and 8 bases stayed unmatched. The germline gives CDR1 KGHDR, CDR2 SFDVKD. The DNA for the CDR3 is TGTGCCACCAGTGCCTCGCCGGGACTAGACTACAATGAGCAGTTCTTC. Protein product: CATSASPGLDYNEQFF.

This clonotype occurred many times. DNA of the CDR3: TGTGCCAGCAGCCAAGAAAGCGCCGGACAGGTCGGGGAGACCCAGTACTTC. Translated, it gives CASSQESAGQVGETQYF. The chain has TRBV4-2 and TRBJ2-5; TRBD1 agrees at 7 bases. With V trimmed by 0 bases and J by 5 bases, 12 bases remained unmatched. This CDR3 has 17 amino acids. Germline CDR1 reads LGHNA; CDR2 reads YNFKEQ.

In its sample, this clonotype was seen a few times. CDR3 coding DNA: TGTGCCAGCAGCCGAACGCTACAGGGTGACGGCTACACCTTC. This encodes CASSRTLQGDGYTF. The V gene is TRBV14, the J gene TRBJ1-2; maybe TRBD1 (6 bases). This CDR3 region has 14 residues. Germline V gene data show CDR1 as SGHDN and CDR2 as FVKESK. Trimming shortened V by 4 bases and J by 8 bases, and 17 bases separated the two germline ends.

The rearrangement joins TRBV29-1 to TRBJ2-4; D call uncertain. Between the trimmed V and J ends, which lost 2 bases and 0 bases, there was a span of 11 bases. The CDR3 consists of 15 residues. From germline, CDR1 is SQVTM and CDR2 ANQGSEA. The CDR3 bases are TGCAGCGTTGAATTCCTTGATCTAGCCAAAAACATTCAGTACTTC. Translated: CSVEFLDLAKNIQYF.

This clonotype was counted a few times. The V and J genes are TRBV7-9 and TRBJ1-1; D is unclear. The V end was cut by 5 bases, the J end by 1 base, with 14 bases between. The CDR3 contains 15 residues. The V gene's germline CDR1 is SEHNR and CDR2 FQNEAQ (reference sequence). The CDR3 coding sequence is TGTGCCAGCAGCCCGGGCCGGGGAGGGAACACTGAAGCTTTCTTT. Protein: CASSPGRGGNTEAFF.

This clonotype appeared a few times. The V gene is TRBV7-9, the J gene TRBJ2-7; possibly TRBD2 for D (6 bases). The V end lost 4 bases, the J end lost 5 bases, and 18 bases lay between the germline ends. Germline loops: CDR1 SEHNR, CDR2 FQNEAQ (reference sequence). This CDR3 comprises 15 residues. CDR3 in amino acids: CASSSLAGPRNEQYF. As DNA, the CDR3 is TGTGCCAGCAGCTCCCTCGCGGGGCCGAGGAACGAGCAGTACTTC.

The chain recombines TRBV6-5 with TRBJ1-3; perhaps TRBD1 as D (5 bases). Germline V gene data show CDR1 as MNHEY and CDR2 as SVGAGI. V was shortened by 0 bases and J by 4 bases, with 7 bases between the two germline ends. This CDR3 has 14 amino acids. This CDR3 reads CASSYSGRGNTIYF. CDR3 bases: TGTGCCAGCAGTTACTCGGGGCGGGGAAACACCATATATTTT.

The chain couples TRBV6-4 to TRBJ2-6; 7 nucleotides agree with TRBD1. Unmatched junction bases numbered 2, after V lost 2 bases and J lost 1 base. CDR1 is MRHNA and CDR2 is SNTAGT in the germline V gene. The CDR3 consists of 16 residues. The CDR3, as DNA: TGTGCCAGCAGTGACACAGGGGCGTCTGGGGCCAACGTCCTGACTTTC. Translation: CASSDTGASGANVLTF.

The sample holds a few counts of this clonotype. The J gene is TRBJ2-3, the V gene TRBV4-2, with TRBD2 matching 8 bases. CDR1 LGHNA and CDR2 YNFKEQ come from the germline V gene. The length of the CDR3 is 16 residues. Germline trimming cut 3 bases from V and 0 bases from J; bases unmatched to any gene: 5. The CDR3 DNA is TGTGCCAGCAGCCAGGGCGGGAGGACTAGCACAGATACGCAGTATTTT. Protein sequence: CASSQGGRTSTDTQYF.

This clonotype has ten or more counts. The genes are TRBV20-1 and TRBJ1-2; D unresolved. The CDR3 spans 12 residues. V lost 3 bases and J lost 1, with 6 bases in between. From germline, CDR1 is DFQATT and CDR2 SNEGSKA (reference sequence). The CDR3 protein is CSARTVNYGYTF. The CDR3 DNA follows: TGCAGTGCTAGGACCGTTAACTATGGCTACACCTTC.

This rearrangement joins TRBV12-3 or TRBV12-4 to TRBJ2-3; D is perhaps TRBD2 (6 bases). V lost 6 bases and J 2 bases, leaving 12 bases between the germline ends. This CDR3 spans 14 amino acids. In DNA form, the CDR3 reads TGTGCCAGCAGAGGGTGGGACTTCACAGATACGCAGTATTTT. Encoded protein: CASRGWDFTDTQYF.

The V and J genes are TRBV24-1 and TRBJ2-2, with 9 bases aligning to TRBD1. The CDR3 loop spans 17 amino acids. Unmatched junction bases numbered 10, after V lost 4 bases and J lost 5 bases. Germline CDR1 is KGHDR and CDR2 is SFDVKD. The chain's CDR3 is CATSDPVGQGRTGELFF. The CDR3 bases are TGTGCCACCAGTGACCCGGTTGGACAGGGGAGGACCGGGGAGCTGTTTTTT.

This clonotype was recorded at least ten times. The V and J genes are TRBV29-1 and TRBJ2-3, with D uncertain. The ends were cut back, 8 bases at V and 0 bases at J, with 12 bases in the middle. Germline V gene lookup returns CDR1 SQVTM and CDR2 ANQGSEA. This CDR3 comprises 13 residues. The CDR3 protein is CSINPASTDTQYF. CDR3 DNA: TGCAGCATTAACCCCGCTAGCACAGATACGCAGTATTTT.